This T cell receptor beta chain was captured by sequencing in a study of Graves' ophthalmopathy and Graves' hyperthyroidism. Overall study findings and caveats: A 13-signature model separated ophthalmopathy from stable hyperthyroidism, just over 85% sensitivity, around 78% specificity.

This clonotype was picked up many times. Its antigen is undetermined. Germline-derived CDR1 and CDR2 are MNHEY and SVGAGI. V lost 7 bases to trimming and J lost 1 base, with 13 bases between them. The CDR3 has 14 amino acids. Amplification targeted the TCR beta CDR3 regions, with RNA transcripts as the source material. First-round RT-PCR with HTBI primers preceded a second-round multiplex PCR. TCRdb analysed the multiplex PCR reads with MiXCR anew, one entry per CDR3 protein. The table has approximately 160,000 distinct CDR3 sequences, roughly two fifths seen once. The receptor was derived from a man aged 25-45 years with Graves' ophthalmopathy. The sequenced sample consisted of peripheral blood. The rearrangement uses TRBV6-5 and TRBJ1-1; D not certain. The CDR3: CASTKGPENTEAFF. The CDR3 DNA reads as TGTGCCAGCACCAAGGGCCCGGAGAACACTGAAGCTTTCTTT.